This T cell receptor (beta chain) was identified in a study of cytomegalovirus exposure and HLA in healthy donors. Points from the study as a whole: In an earlier analysis, productive rearrangement rates for most beta V segments clustered near 87% or 30%. Overall, some 160 TCR beta chains were annotated as cytomegalovirus-associated.

Germline assignment: CDR1 SGHDT and CDR2 YYEEEE. The CDR3 is 14 residues long. V gave up 2 bases and J gave up 0 bases, with 9 bases separating them. Donors likely had unrecorded immune exposures despite being nominally healthy when sampled. PCR involved 60 Vbeta and 13 Jbeta primers. Here immunoSEQ multiplex PCR was the method, and the copy in TCRdb shows in-frame clones only, minus some. The sample records 250,000 to 350,000 clones, roughly 88% being singletons. A note on this clone: Its antigen remains unknown.

Sequencing was performed on PBMCs. The sequence derives from a man aged 35-49 years in good health and CMV-seropositive. This rearrangement joins TRBV5-6 to TRBJ2-7, with D unclear. The chain's CDR3 is CASSFERSSYEQYF. CDR3 bases: TGTGCCAGCAGCTTCGAGCGTAGCTCCTACGAGCAGTACTTC.